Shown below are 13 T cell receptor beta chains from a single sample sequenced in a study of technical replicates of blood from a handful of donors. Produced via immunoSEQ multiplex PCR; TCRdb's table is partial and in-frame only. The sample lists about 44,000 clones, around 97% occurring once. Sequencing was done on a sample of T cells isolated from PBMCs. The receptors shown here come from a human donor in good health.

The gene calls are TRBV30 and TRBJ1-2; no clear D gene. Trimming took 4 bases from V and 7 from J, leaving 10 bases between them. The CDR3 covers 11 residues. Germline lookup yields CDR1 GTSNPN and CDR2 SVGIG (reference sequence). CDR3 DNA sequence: TGTGCCTGGAATGTGTGGAGTGGCTACACCTTC. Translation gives CAWNVWSGYTF.

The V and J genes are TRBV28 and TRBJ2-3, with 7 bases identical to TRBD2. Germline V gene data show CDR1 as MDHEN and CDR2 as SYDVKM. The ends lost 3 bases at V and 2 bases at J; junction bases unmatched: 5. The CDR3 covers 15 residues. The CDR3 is CASSLGGGLTDTQYF. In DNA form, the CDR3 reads TGTGCCAGCAGTTTGGGGGGAGGGCTCACAGATACGCAGTATTTT. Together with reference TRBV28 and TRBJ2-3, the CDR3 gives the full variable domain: DVKVTQSSRYLVKRTGEKVFLECVQDMDHENMFWYRQDPGLGLRLIYFSYDVKMKEKGDIPEGYSVSREKKERFSLILESASTNQTSMYLCASSLGGGLTDTQYFGPGTRLTVL.

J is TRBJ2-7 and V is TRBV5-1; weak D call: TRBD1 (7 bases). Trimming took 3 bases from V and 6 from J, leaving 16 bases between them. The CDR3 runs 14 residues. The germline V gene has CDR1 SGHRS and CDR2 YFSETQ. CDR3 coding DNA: TGCGCCAGCAGCTCAGACAGGGAGGTATCCGAGCAGTACTTC. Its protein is CASSSDREVSEQYF. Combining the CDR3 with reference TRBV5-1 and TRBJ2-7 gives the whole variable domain KAGVTQTPRYLIKTRGQQVTLSCSPISGHRSVSWYQQTPGQGLQFLFEYFSETQRNKGNFPGRFSGRQFSNSRSEMNVSTLELGDSALYLCASSSDREVSEQYFGPGTRLTVT.

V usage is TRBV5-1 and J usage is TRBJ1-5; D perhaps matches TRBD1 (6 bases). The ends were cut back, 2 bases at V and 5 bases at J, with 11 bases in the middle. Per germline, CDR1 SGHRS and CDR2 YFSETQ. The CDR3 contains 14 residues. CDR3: CASSLQGGDQPQHF. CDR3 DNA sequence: TGCGCCAGCAGCTTACAAGGGGGTGATCAGCCCCAGCATTTT.

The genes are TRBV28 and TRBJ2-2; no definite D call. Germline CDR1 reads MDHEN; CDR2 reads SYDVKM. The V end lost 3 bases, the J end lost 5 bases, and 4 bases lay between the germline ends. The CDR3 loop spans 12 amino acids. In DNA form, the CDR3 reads TGTGCCAGCAGTTTGCAGACCGGGGAGCTGTTTTTT. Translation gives CASSLQTGELFF.

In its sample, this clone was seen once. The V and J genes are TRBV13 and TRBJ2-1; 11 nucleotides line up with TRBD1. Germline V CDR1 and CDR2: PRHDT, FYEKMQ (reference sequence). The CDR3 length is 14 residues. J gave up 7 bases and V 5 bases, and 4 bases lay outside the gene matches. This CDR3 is CASSDRDRGNEQFF. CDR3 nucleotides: TGTGCCAGCAGCGACCGGGACAGGGGGAATGAGCAGTTCTTC.

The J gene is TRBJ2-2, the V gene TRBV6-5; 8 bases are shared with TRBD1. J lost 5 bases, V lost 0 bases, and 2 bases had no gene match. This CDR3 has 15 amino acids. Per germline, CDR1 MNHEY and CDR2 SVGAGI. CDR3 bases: TGTGCCAGCAGTTACTCGCAGGGGGCGACCGGGGAGCTGTTTTTT. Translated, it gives CASSYSQGATGELFF.

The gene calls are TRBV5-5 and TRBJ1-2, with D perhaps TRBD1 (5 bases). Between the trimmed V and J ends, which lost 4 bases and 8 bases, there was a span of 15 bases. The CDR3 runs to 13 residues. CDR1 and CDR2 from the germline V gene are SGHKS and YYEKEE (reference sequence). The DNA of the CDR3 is TGTGCCAGCAGCCCTCCGGGGGGTGAAGGCTACACCTTC. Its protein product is CASSPPGGEGYTF.

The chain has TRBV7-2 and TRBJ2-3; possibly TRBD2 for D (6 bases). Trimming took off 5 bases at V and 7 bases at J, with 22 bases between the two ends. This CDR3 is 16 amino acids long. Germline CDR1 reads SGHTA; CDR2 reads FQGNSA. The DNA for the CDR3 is TGTGCCAGCAGCCCCCCAGATTACGGGAGTTGGTATACGCAGTATTTT. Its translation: CASSPPDYGSWYTQYF.

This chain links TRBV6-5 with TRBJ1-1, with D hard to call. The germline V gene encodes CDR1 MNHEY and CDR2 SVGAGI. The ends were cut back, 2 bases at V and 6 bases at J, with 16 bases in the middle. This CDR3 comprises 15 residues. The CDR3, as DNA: TGTGCCAGCAGTTACACCCGAGGTCCGGGGTCTGAAGCTTTCTTT. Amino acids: CASSYTRGPGSEAFF.

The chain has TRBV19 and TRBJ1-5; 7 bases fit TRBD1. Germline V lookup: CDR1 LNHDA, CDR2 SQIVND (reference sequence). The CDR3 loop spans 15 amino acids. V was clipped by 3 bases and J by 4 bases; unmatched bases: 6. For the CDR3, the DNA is TGTGCCAGTAGTATTGGGGCGGGACAGAATCAGCCCCAGCATTTT. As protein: CASSIGAGQNQPQHF.

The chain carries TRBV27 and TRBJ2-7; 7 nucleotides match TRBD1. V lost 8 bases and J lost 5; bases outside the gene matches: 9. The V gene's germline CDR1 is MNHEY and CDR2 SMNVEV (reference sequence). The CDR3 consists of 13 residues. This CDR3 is CASGYRGFHEQYF. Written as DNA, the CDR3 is TGTGCCAGCGGCTACAGGGGTTTCCACGAGCAGTACTTC.

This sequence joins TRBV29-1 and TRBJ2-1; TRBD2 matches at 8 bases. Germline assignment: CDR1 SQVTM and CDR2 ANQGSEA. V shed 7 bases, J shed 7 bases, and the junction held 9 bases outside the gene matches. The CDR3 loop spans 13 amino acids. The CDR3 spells CSARAGERNEQFF. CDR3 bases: TGCAGCGCCCGAGCGGGAGAGAGAAATGAGCAGTTCTTC.